Described below is a single T cell receptor (beta chain) sequence and its context. V lost 5 bases and J 2 bases, leaving 9 bases between the germline ends. The CDR3 contains 13 residues. Germline values: CDR1 LGHNT, CDR2 FRNRAP. The record originates from a study of blood T cell repertoires in COVID-19. Study at large: Italy, Spain and the United States were the sources of the convalescent and acute COVID-19 samples. Sources were T cells, B-cell-depleted T cells, or PBMCs; the material itself was cDNA or gDNA.

Participants were aged roughly 18 to 89 years from more than 20 US areas. Participant-reported clinical history was the basis for cohort assignment. Data came from immunoSEQ multiplex PCR; TCRdb stores just in-frame clones and leaves some out. The repertoire holds roughly 500,000 clones, approximately 87% seen once, with roughly 1.9% in the top ten. Sequencing input: PBMCs or T cells enriched from blood (not recorded which). The genes are TRBV12-5 and TRBJ1-1; no clear D. The clonotype was recovered from a woman aged 40-49 years who had recovered from COVID-19. The DNA for the CDR3 is TGTGCTAGTGGTCTCGACATTAACACTGAAGCTTTCTTT. This codes for CASGLDINTEAFF.